Presented here are 30 T cell receptor beta chains from one specimen sequenced in a study of blood T cell repertoires in COVID-19. Libraries were prepared by immunoSEQ multiplex PCR; TCRdb keeps only in-frame clonotypes and omits some of them. The sample consists of about 230,000 clones, 70% to 90% of them appearing once. Sequencing was carried out using peripheral blood. The receptors here all came from a man aged 25-45 years with COVID-19, enrolled during active disease.

The rearrangement links TRBV15 to TRBJ1-6; D remains ambiguous. Germline V lookup: CDR1 LNHNV, CDR2 YYDKDF (reference sequence). V was pared by 1 base and J by 7 bases, with 14 bases between. CDR3 length: 16 amino acids. The CDR3 loop is CATSRGLTVTNSPLHF. The CDR3, as DNA: TGTGCCACCAGCAGAGGCCTAACAGTGACCAATTCACCCCTCCACTTT.

Comment on this clone: Given a much more abundant clone one base away, this may be a read error. Other DNA sequences within the sample encode an identical CDR3. V and J are TRBV6-5 and TRBJ2-3, with TRBD1 matching 9 bases. CDR3 length: 15 amino acids. Germline CDR1 and CDR2: MNHEY and SVGAGI. The CDR3 nucleotides read TGTGCCACCAGGACGGACAGGGGACCTTCAGATACACAGTATTTT. Its translation is CATRTDRGPSDTQYF.

The chain couples TRBV5-1 to TRBJ2-7; D possibly corresponds to TRBD1 (6 bases). The V end was cut by 4 bases, the J end by 0 bases, with 14 bases between. The CDR3 runs to 15 residues. Germline V CDR1 and CDR2: SGHRS, YFSETQ. CDR3: CASSPWTDSSYEQYF. DNA for the CDR3: TGCGCCAGCAGCCCATGGACAGACTCCTCCTACGAGCAGTACTTC.

This clone was detected once. This rearrangement joins TRBV11-1 to TRBJ2-2; TRBD1 matches at 10 bases. Germline values: CDR1 SGHAT, CDR2 FQDESV (reference sequence). CDR3 length equals 16 residues. V lost 6 bases, J lost 4 bases, and 8 bases stayed unmatched. The CDR3 coding sequence is TGTGCCAGCAGACGTGCGACAGGGGGCTTCACCGGGGAGCTGTTTTTT. This encodes CASRRATGGFTGELFF.

For this clone: Additional DNA sequences in this sample encode the identical CDR3. The chain recombines TRBV23-1 with TRBJ2-7; 7 positions match TRBD1. TRBV23-1 is designated an ORF whose function remains uncertain. This CDR3 has 14 residues. The junction had 6 bases not matched to a gene; V was cut back by 5 bases and J by 2 bases. The CDR3 here is CASSTGVSAYEQYF. For the CDR3, the DNA is TGCGCCAGCAGTACAGGGGTCTCCGCCTACGAGCAGTACTTC.

The genes are TRBV7-2 and TRBJ2-7; TRBD2 might be the D (8 bases). Between the trimmed V and J ends, which lost 2 bases and 7 bases, there was a span of 18 bases. The CDR3 loop spans 15 amino acids. Looked up from germline, CDR1 is SGHTA and CDR2 is FQGNSA. CDR3 DNA sequence: TGTGCCAGCAGCTTAAACGGGAGGGGGCAGGGGGAGCAGTACTTC. As protein: CASSLNGRGQGEQYF.

The chain is built from TRBV3-1 (or the pseudogene TRBV3-2) and TRBJ1-5; a weak D match, TRBD1 (6 bases). The ends were cut back, 4 bases at V and 5 bases at J, with 24 bases in the middle. CDR3 length: 18 amino acids. Germline CDR1 LGHDT, CDR2 YNNKEL (reference sequence). Written as DNA, the CDR3 is TGTGCCAGCAGCCCCAACCATGCCACAGGGAGAGGAGATCAGCCCCAGCATTTT. Residues: CASSPNHATGRGDQPQHF.

This clone was seen more than once but under ten times. The rearrangement links TRBV6-5 to TRBJ1-3; 7 positions match TRBD1. Germline V gives CDR1 MNHEY, CDR2 SVGAGI. With V trimmed by 6 bases and J by 0 bases, 5 bases remained unmatched. This CDR3 is built from 15 residues. The chain's CDR3 is CASRLQGSSGNTIYF. CDR3 sequence (DNA): TGTGCCAGCAGACTACAGGGGAGCTCTGGAAACACCATATATTTT.

The chain couples TRBV6-6 to TRBJ1-2, with 7 bases matching TRBD1. Germline V CDR1 and CDR2: MNHNY, SVGAGI (reference sequence). V gave up 7 bases and J gave up 7 bases; unmatched junction bases: 6. CDR3 length: 12 residues. For the CDR3, the DNA is TGTGCCAGCAACGGACAGGATGGTGGCTACACCTTC. This gives the protein CASNGQDGGYTF.

This chain joins TRBV6-6 and TRBJ1-1, with TRBD1 identical over 8 bases. The CDR3 consists of 16 residues. Unmatched junction bases numbered 12, after V lost 5 bases and J lost 4 bases. Germline CDR1 MNHNY, CDR2 SVGAGI (reference sequence). Here the CDR3 reads CASSAPPLTGATEAFF. The CDR3 DNA reads as TGTGCCAGCAGTGCACCCCCTTTGACAGGGGCCACTGAAGCTTTCTTT.

The chain is built from TRBV29-1 and TRBJ2-2, with TRBD1 matching over 7 bases. Germline lookup yields CDR1 SQVTM and CDR2 ANQGSEA. CDR3 size: 12 residues. The CDR3 loop reads CSGDSGTGELFF. CDR3 bases: TGCAGTGGGGACAGCGGCACCGGGGAGCTGTTTTTT.

Worth noting for this clone: Additional DNA sequences in this sample encode the identical CDR3. The gene calls are TRBV19 and TRBJ2-1; TRBD2 aligns across 7 bases. There are 16 residues in the CDR3. The V gene end was trimmed by 7 bases and the J gene end by 5 bases; junction bases not matched to a gene: 14. CDR1 LNHDA and CDR2 SQIVND come from the germline V gene (reference sequence). CDR3 bases: TGTGCCAGTACCCCGTGGGGCGGGGGAAAGGACAATGAGCAGTTCTTC. It is translated as CASTPWGGGKDNEQFF.

The genes are TRBV10-3 and TRBJ1-1, with a tentative D call TRBD1 (5 bases). The germline gives CDR1 ENHRY, CDR2 SYGVKD. This CDR3 region has 16 residues. The V end lost 1 base, the J end lost 1 base, and 13 bases lay between the germline ends. In DNA, the CDR3 is TGTGCCATCAGTGAGTGGCTCCGGGGGAGGAACACTGAAGCTTTCTTT. Translating it yields CAISEWLRGRNTEAFF.

The gene calls are TRBV5-4 and TRBJ1-2; 7 positions agree with TRBD1. Trimming took 3 bases from V and 4 from J; bases not matched to a gene: 15. The CDR3 runs 17 residues. Germline V CDR1 and CDR2: SGHNT, YYREEE (reference sequence). The CDR3 nucleotides read TGTGCCAGCAGCTCGGGACAGTGGGGCCGGGCCTTCTATGGCTACACCTTC. Protein: CASSSGQWGRAFYGYTF.

V usage is TRBV27 and J usage is TRBJ2-1, with a possible D match to TRBD2 (6 bases). The germline CDR1 and CDR2 sequences are MNHEY and SMNVEV (reference sequence). CDR3 length: 14 residues. Trimming left V 6 bases short and J 4 bases short, with 13 bases between. CDR3 region: CASSLGSGYNEQFF. The CDR3 region has the DNA TGTGCCAGCAGCCTGGGTAGCGGATACAATGAGCAGTTCTTC.

The V and J genes are TRBV6-5 and TRBJ1-6; no clear D. The CDR3 consists of 16 residues. The germline V gene encodes CDR1 MNHEY and CDR2 SVGAGI. V was cut by 1 base and J by 10 bases, with 17 bases left in between. The DNA for the CDR3 is TGTGCCAGCAGTTACTATCCCGTTAGGACGGGATCACCCCTCCACTTT. Its protein product is CASSYYPVRTGSPLHF.

This chain uses TRBV7-2 with TRBJ2-3, with a possible D match to TRBD1 (5 bases). The germline V and J ends were trimmed by 6 bases and 0 bases, with 13 bases remaining between them. The CDR3 consists of 15 residues. CDR1 and CDR2 (germline): SGHTA, FQGNSA. In DNA, the CDR3 is TGTGCCAGCAGACTCAGACAGTCTAGCACAGATACGCAGTATTTT. Protein sequence: CASRLRQSSTDTQYF.

J is TRBJ2-3 and V is TRBV4-3, with D maybe TRBD1 (5 bases). Germline CDR1 is LGHNA and CDR2 is YSLEER. This CDR3 is built from 15 residues. V shed 1 base and J shed 0 bases, with 8 bases lying between them. The CDR3: CASSQGQFSTDTQYF. CDR3 nucleotide sequence: TGCGCCAGCAGCCAAGGACAGTTTAGCACAGATACGCAGTATTTT.

V and J are TRBV5-4 and TRBJ2-3; 9 bases line up with TRBD2. The CDR3 is 18 residues long. The J segment lost 1 base and the V segment lost 1 base, leaving 10 bases of the junction unmatched. Germline loops: CDR1 SGHNT, CDR2 YYREEE (reference sequence). The CDR3, as DNA: TGTGCCAGCAGCTTGTCCTCCAGTTTAGCGGGGGGCACAGATACGCAGTATTTT. It yields the protein CASSLSSSLAGGTDTQYF.

The chain recombines TRBV5-4 with TRBJ2-7; the match to TRBD1 covers 9 bases. The CDR3 consists of 15 residues. The junction had 6 bases not matched to a gene; V was cut back by 4 bases and J by 1 base. The germline V gene encodes CDR1 SGHNT and CDR2 YYREEE (reference sequence). The CDR3 nucleotides read TGTGCCAGCAGCCCGGGACAGGGAGAATCCTACGAGCAGTACTTC. Translation gives CASSPGQGESYEQYF.

V usage is TRBV5-1 and J usage is TRBJ2-4; the match to TRBD1 covers 9 bases. Trimming cost V 4 bases and J 6 bases; bases outside gene matches: 8. CDR1 and CDR2 from the germline V gene are SGHRS and YFSETQ. This CDR3 contains 15 residues. CDR3 sequence: CASSVTGTGLNIQYF. The CDR3, as DNA: TGCGCCAGCAGCGTTACCGGGACAGGGCTAAACATTCAGTACTTC.

This sequence joins TRBV6-2 or TRBV6-3 and TRBJ1-2; D is possibly TRBD1 (6 bases). The CDR3 spans 13 residues. Germline lookup yields CDR1 MNHEY and CDR2 SVGEGT. V gave up 3 bases and J gave up 7 bases, with 12 bases separating them. As DNA, the CDR3 is TGTGCCAGCAGTTATAGGGGGATGAGTGGCTACACCTTC. Its translation: CASSYRGMSGYTF.

The V gene is TRBV15, the J gene TRBJ1-6; a possible D gene is TRBD1 (5 bases). With 1 base removed from V and 5 bases from J, the gap between germline ends came to 9 bases. The length of the CDR3 is 15 residues. CDR1 is LNHNV and CDR2 is YYDKDF in the germline V gene (reference sequence). DNA for the CDR3: TGTGCCACCAGCAGAGCGACAGTGGATAATTCACCCCTCCACTTT. Translated: CATSRATVDNSPLHF.

The chain links TRBV5-1 to TRBJ1-2, with 7 positions matching TRBD1. Germline-derived CDR1 and CDR2 are SGHRS and YFSETQ. J lost 8 bases, V lost 7 bases, and 17 bases had no gene match. The CDR3 has 15 amino acids. This CDR3 is CASSGKDRITEGYTF. CDR3 nucleotide sequence: TGCGCCAGCTCGGGAAAGGACAGGATAACAGAAGGCTACACCTTC.

This clone was recorded only once. J is TRBJ1-3 and V is TRBV4-3; 7 nucleotides agree with TRBD1. With 4 bases clipped from V and 2 bases from J, the junction kept 5 bases outside the gene matches. The CDR3 runs to 15 residues. Per germline, CDR1 LGHNA and CDR2 YSLEER. CDR3: CASSPGQLPGNTIYF. The CDR3 nucleotides are TGCGCCAGCAGCCCGGGACAGTTACCTGGAAACACCATATATTTT.

CDR3 sequence reads: CASFAGLAGVGTGELFF. In nucleotides, the CDR3 is TGCGCCAGCTTTGCAGGACTAGCGGGAGTAGGAACCGGGGAGCTGTTTTTT. The rearrangement links TRBV5-1 to TRBJ2-2; TRBD2 aligns across 13 bases. V dropped 7 bases and J dropped 5; count of bases not matched to a gene: 11. CDR1 and CDR2 from the germline V gene are SGHRS and YFSETQ. The CDR3 spans 17 residues.

This chain joins TRBV24-1 and TRBJ2-5; 7 nucleotides align to TRBD2. The CDR3 is 15 residues long. Germline V CDR1 and CDR2: KGHDR, SFDVKD. V shed 2 bases and J 4 bases; nucleotides not matched to a gene: 6. CDR3 DNA: TGTGCCACCAGTGATTGGGCGGGAGCTGGAGAGACCCAGTACTTC. This gives the protein CATSDWAGAGETQYF.

This clone was counted a single time. The J gene is TRBJ2-7, the V gene TRBV19; 9 bases line up with TRBD2. Germline V gene data show CDR1 as LNHDA and CDR2 as SQIVND (reference sequence). The ends lost 5 bases at V and 2 bases at J; junction bases unmatched: 4. This CDR3 spans 14 amino acids. CDR3: CASSATSGTYEQYF. The CDR3 coding sequence is TGTGCCAGTAGTGCGACTAGCGGAACCTACGAGCAGTACTTC.

V and J are TRBV19 and TRBJ1-4; D is unresolved. The CDR3 is 17 residues long. Germline values: CDR1 LNHDA, CDR2 SQIVND (reference sequence). Between the trimmed V and J ends, which lost 6 bases and 0 bases, there was a span of 17 bases. The CDR3 coding sequence is TGTGCCAGTAGGCCTTTTGGAGCAGTCCCAACTAATGAAAAACTGTTTTTT. As protein: CASRPFGAVPTNEKLFF.

The J gene is TRBJ2-6, the V gene TRBV27; weak D call: TRBD2 (6 bases). Germline-derived CDR1 and CDR2 are MNHEY and SMNVEV (reference sequence). V was pared by 8 bases and J by 0 bases, with 17 bases between. This CDR3 region has 17 residues. CDR3 DNA sequence: TGTGCCAGCGTCCTAGGTACGGGGGACTCTGGGGCCAACGTCCTGACTTTC. It translates to CASVLGTGDSGANVLTF.